A selection of T cell receptor beta chains follows, all from one sample in a study of graft-versus-host responses after intestinal transplantation. Method: immunoSEQ multiplex PCR; TCRdb's copy keeps in-frame clones and lacks some. The table shows approximately 10,000 clones, with over 65% occurring only once. Sequenced material: ileum tissue, taken around 150 days after intestinal transplantation. These receptors were collected from a human patient who received an intestinal transplant, so some T cells may come from the graft donor. The CDR3 runs from the conserved cysteine through the conserved F or W. Fields, in order: D gene, clone size, V gene, J gene, CDR3 protein, CDR3 DNA. The D gene is left open where the match is weak. A clone size is listed for some rows: how often the clone was seen (once, few, many), or a class if it is expanded.

>NA|NA|TRBV7-8|TRBJ1-6
CASSLGHGSYNSPLHF
TGTGCCAGCAGCTTAGGACACGGCTCCTATAATTCACCCCTCCACTTT
>TRBD1|NA|TRBV9|TRBJ1-1
CASSPSGQIEAFF
TGTGCCAGCAGCCCCTCGGGACAGATTGAAGCTTTCTTT
>NA|NA|TRBV7-2|TRBJ2-7
CASSLLVGGGHYEQYF
TGTGCCAGCAGCTTATTGGTGGGGGGGGGCCACTACGAGCAGTACTTC
>TRBD2|NA|TRBV5-4|TRBJ2-3
CASSRGLAGRADTQYF
TGTGCCAGCAGCAGGGGGCTAGCGGGACGGGCAGATACGCAGTATTTT
>TRBD1|NA|TRBV2|TRBJ2-5
CASTGTGGFETQYF
TGTGCCAGCACCGGGACAGGGGGCTTCGAGACCCAGTACTTC
>NA|NA|TRBV28|TRBJ1-2
CASSLTDYGYTF
TGTGCCAGCAGCTTAACAGACTATGGCTACACCTTC
>NA|few|TRBV4-1|TRBJ1-4
CASSQDFATNEKLFF
TGCGCCAGCAGCCAAGACTTTGCAACTAATGAAAAACTGTTTTTT
>NA|medium-sized|TRBV4-2|TRBJ2-7
CASSQRDGTYEQYF
TGTGCCAGCAGCCAGCGGGACGGAACCTACGAGCAGTACTTC
>TRBD1|once|TRBV13|TRBJ2-7
CASSVRTGVYEQYF
TGTGCCAGCAGCGTAAGGACAGGGGTCTACGAGCAGTACTTC
>TRBD1|NA|TRBV13|TRBJ2-1
CASTSGQYNEQFF
TGTGCCAGCACGTCGGGACAGTACAATGAGCAGTTCTTC
>TRBD1|NA|TRBV29-1|TRBJ1-2
CSVEVGQGRYTF
TGCAGCGTTGAAGTGGGACAGGGACGCTACACCTTC
>TRBD2|NA|TRBV2|TRBJ2-1
CASSEANGRAYNEQFF
TGTGCCAGCAGTGAAGCAAACGGGAGGGCCTACAATGAGCAGTTCTTC
>NA|few|TRBV18|TRBJ2-7
CASSSRFMAAHEQYF
TGTGCCAGCTCATCCCGATTTATGGCGGCCCACGAGCAGTACTTC
>NA|NA|TRBV6-1|TRBJ1-5
CASSWTGGDNQPQHF
TGTGCCAGCAGCTGGACCGGAGGGGACAATCAGCCCCAGCATTTT
>TRBD2|NA|TRBV7-2|TRBJ2-7
CASSPLAGNEQYF
TGTGCCAGCAGCCCACTAGCGGGCAACGAGCAGTACTTC
>NA|once|TRBV7-3|TRBJ2-7
CASSLSGGTSQYF
TGTGCCAGCAGCCTCAGCGGTGGTACAAGCCAGTACTTC
>NA|NA|TRBV5-4|TRBJ2-2
CASSLTSINTGELFF
TGTGCCAGCAGCTTGACTTCCATAAACACCGGGGAGCTGTTTTTT
>TRBD1|NA|TRBV5-1|TRBJ1-2
CASNPTPGQGAPGYTF
TGCGCCAGCAACCCAACCCCGGGACAGGGGGCGCCCGGCTACACCTTC
>NA|few|TRBV13|TRBJ2-7
CASSFRGALEQYF
TGTGCCAGCAGCTTCCGGGGAGCCCTCGAGCAGTACTTC
>NA|NA|TRBV21-1|TRBJ1-2
CASSKVYRGNGYTF
TGTGCCAGCAGCAAAGTGTACAGGGGCAATGGCTACACCTTC
>NA|few|TRBV15|TRBJ2-1
CATSRDTAGASEQFF
TGTGCCACCAGCAGAGATACCGCAGGGGCAAGTGAGCAGTTCTTC
>NA|NA|TRBV5-1|TRBJ2-5
CASSSLQGTQETQYF
TGCGCCAGCAGCTCCCTACAGGGTACCCAAGAGACCCAGTACTTC
>TRBD1|NA|TRBV19|TRBJ2-1
CASSQDRGRIYNEQFF
TGTGCCAGTAGTCAAGACAGGGGGCGAATCTACAATGAGCAGTTCTTC
>NA|NA|TRBV19|TRBJ1-2
CASSIPLSLLDSPTNYGYTF
TGTGCCAGTAGTATCCCATTATCCCTCCTCGACAGCCCTACCAACTATGGCTACACCTTC
>TRBD1|NA|TRBV13|TRBJ2-3
CASSSGDRALTDTQYF
TGTGCCAGCAGCTCGGGGGACAGGGCGTTGACAGATACGCAGTATTTT
>NA|NA|TRBV5-6|TRBJ1-1
CASSLQGDTEAFF
TGTGCCAGCAGCTTGCAGGGTGACACTGAAGCTTTCTTT
>TRBD2|NA|TRBV27|TRBJ2-1
CASSPSPSGAYNEQFF
TGTGCCAGCAGTCCGTCCCCTAGCGGGGCTTACAATGAGCAGTTCTTC
>TRBD1|NA|TRBV4-2|TRBJ2-5
CASSSPGTGGETQYF
TGTGCCAGCAGCTCCCCCGGGACAGGGGGAGAGACCCAGTACTTC
>TRBD1|NA|TRBV29-1|TRBJ1-2
CSGQGAYGYTF
TGCAGCGGGCAGGGGGCTTATGGCTACACCTTC
>TRBD1|NA|TRBV5-1|TRBJ2-7
CASSRAGTAYEQYF
TGCGCCAGCAGCAGGGCCGGGACAGCTTACGAGCAGTACTTC
>NA|NA|TRBV7-2|TRBJ1-1
CASSAGRLNTEAFF
TGTGCCAGCAGCGCGGGACGGCTGAACACTGAAGCTTTCTTT
>TRBD1|once|TRBV15|TRBJ1-1
CATSRRQGAGTEAFF
TGTGCCACCAGCAGAAGACAGGGGGCGGGAACTGAAGCTTTCTTT
>NA|NA|TRBV6-9|TRBJ2-7
CASSYSQGGEQYF
TGTGCCAGCAGTTATTCACAGGGCGGGGAGCAGTACTTC
>TRBD1|NA|TRBV4-3|TRBJ2-7
CASSQDHSGTGGYEQYF
TGCGCCAGCAGCCAAGATCACTCGGGGACAGGGGGCTACGAGCAGTACTTC
>TRBD2|NA|TRBV6-1|TRBJ2-3
CASSETESGRLPTDTQYF
TGTGCCAGCAGTGAAACGGAAAGCGGGAGGTTACCAACGGATACGCAGTATTTT
>NA|NA|TRBV7-3|TRBJ1-1
CASGREGNTEAFF
TGTGCCAGTGGGAGGGAAGGGAACACTGAAGCTTTCTTT
>TRBD1|NA|TRBV11-2|TRBJ2-3
CASSQHRGLGTDTQYF
TGTGCCAGCAGCCAACACAGGGGATTGGGCACAGATACGCAGTATTTT
>TRBD1|NA|TRBV7-2|TRBJ1-2
CASSLGGTANYGYTF
TGTGCCAGCAGCTTAGGGGGGACAGCTAACTATGGCTACACCTTC
>NA|NA|TRBV5-1|TRBJ2-5
CASSPTTGGPPGTQYF
TGCGCCAGCAGCCCGACGACCGGGGGGCCCCCGGGGACCCAGTACTTC
>NA|few|TRBV6-5|TRBJ2-3
CASGASTDTQYF
TGTGCCTCAGGGGCTAGCACAGATACGCAGTATTTT
>NA|few|TRBV15|TRBJ2-7
CATSRGREPYEQYF
TGTGCCACCAGCAGGGGACGGGAGCCCTACGAGCAGTACTTC
>TRBD1|NA|TRBV4-1|TRBJ2-4
CASSQPQGAPRNIQYF
TGCGCCAGCAGCCAACCCCAGGGGGCCCCGAGGAACATTCAGTACTTC
>TRBD2|NA|TRBV6-5|TRBJ2-7
CASSSSGYEQYF
TGTGCCAGCAGCTCTAGCGGCTACGAGCAGTACTTC
>NA|NA|TRBV9|TRBJ1-3
CASSVGVGDTIYF
TGTGCCAGCAGCGTAGGGGTCGGGGACACCATATATTTT
>NA|NA|TRBV29-1|TRBJ1-1
CSAPHGGEAFF
TGCAGCGCACCACATGGGGGGGAAGCTTTCTTT
>TRBD1|NA|TRBV20-1|TRBJ1-1
CSGDRNTEAFF
TGCAGTGGGGACAGAAACACTGAAGCTTTCTTT
>NA|few|TRBV28|TRBJ1-5
CASGSGSPRGQPQHF
TGTGCCAGCGGATCTGGGAGTCCCCGCGGGCAGCCCCAGCATTTT
>TRBD2|once|TRBV2|TRBJ2-3
CASRGSGLYSTDTQYF
TGTGCCAGCAGGGGATCGGGACTATATAGCACAGATACGCAGTATTTT
>TRBD1|once|TRBV9|TRBJ1-2
CASTGGNYGYTF
TGTGCCAGTACAGGGGGCAACTATGGCTACACCTTC
>TRBD1|few|TRBV28|TRBJ2-1
CASLRDRGVNEQFF
TGTGCCAGCCTCCGGGACAGGGGCGTTAATGAGCAGTTCTTC
>NA|NA|TRBV10-3|TRBJ1-2
CAISERERNYGYTF
TGTGCCATCAGTGAAAGGGAGCGTAACTATGGCTACACCTTC
>NA|NA|TRBV7-2|TRBJ1-4
CASSLAQGSYEKLFF
TGTGCCAGCAGCTTAGCGCAGGGTTCGTATGAAAAACTGTTTTTT
>NA|NA|TRBV6-5|TRBJ1-2
CASRTGGADYGYTF
TGTGCCAGCAGAACGGGGGGAGCCGACTATGGCTACACCTTC
>NA|few|TRBV5-5|TRBJ1-1
CASSLQGNTEAFF
TGTGCCAGCAGCTTACAGGGAAACACTGAAGCTTTCTTT
>NA|NA|TRBV5-1|TRBJ2-5
CASSYSQETQYF
TGCGCCAGCAGCTACTCCCAAGAGACCCAGTACTTC
>TRBD2|NA|TRBV5-1|TRBJ2-7
CASSFLAGGNYEQYF
TGCGCCAGCAGCTTCCTAGCGGGGGGGAACTACGAGCAGTACTTC
>TRBD1|NA|TRBV5-1|TRBJ2-2
CASSSTGDTGELFF
TGCGCCAGCAGCTCGACAGGGGACACCGGGGAGCTGTTTTTT